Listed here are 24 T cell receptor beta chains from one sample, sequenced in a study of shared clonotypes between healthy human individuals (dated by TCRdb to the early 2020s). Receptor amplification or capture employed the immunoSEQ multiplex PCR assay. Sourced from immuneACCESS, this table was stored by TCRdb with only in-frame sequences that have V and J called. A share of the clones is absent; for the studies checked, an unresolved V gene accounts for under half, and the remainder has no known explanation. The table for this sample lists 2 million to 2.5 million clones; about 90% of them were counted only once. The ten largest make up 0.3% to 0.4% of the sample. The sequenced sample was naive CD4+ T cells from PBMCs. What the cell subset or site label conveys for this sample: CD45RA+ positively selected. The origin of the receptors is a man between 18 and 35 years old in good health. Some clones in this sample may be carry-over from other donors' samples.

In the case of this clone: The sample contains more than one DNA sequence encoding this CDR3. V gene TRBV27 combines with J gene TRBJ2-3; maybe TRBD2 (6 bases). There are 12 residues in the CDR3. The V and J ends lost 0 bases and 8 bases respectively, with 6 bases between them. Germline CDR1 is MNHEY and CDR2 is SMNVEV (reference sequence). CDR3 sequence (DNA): TGTGCCAGCAGTTTATCCGGGGGTACGCAGTATTTT. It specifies CASSLSGGTQYF.

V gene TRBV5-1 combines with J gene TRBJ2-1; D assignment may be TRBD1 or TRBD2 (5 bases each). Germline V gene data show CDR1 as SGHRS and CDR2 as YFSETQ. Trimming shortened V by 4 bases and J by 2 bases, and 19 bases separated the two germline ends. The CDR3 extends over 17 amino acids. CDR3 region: CASSAKSGAVTYNEQFF. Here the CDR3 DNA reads TGCGCCAGCAGCGCTAAATCCGGGGCAGTGACCTACAATGAGCAGTTCTTC.

The CDR3 here is CASSQGEISSTDTQYF. In DNA, the CDR3 is TGCGCCAGCAGCCAAGGGGAGATTTCTAGCACAGATACGCAGTATTTT. The chain employs TRBV4-1 and TRBJ2-3; perhaps TRBD2 as D (5 bases). The CDR3 totals 16 residues. Per germline, CDR1 MGHRA and CDR2 YSYEKL. V was pared by 1 base and J by 0 bases, with 11 bases between.

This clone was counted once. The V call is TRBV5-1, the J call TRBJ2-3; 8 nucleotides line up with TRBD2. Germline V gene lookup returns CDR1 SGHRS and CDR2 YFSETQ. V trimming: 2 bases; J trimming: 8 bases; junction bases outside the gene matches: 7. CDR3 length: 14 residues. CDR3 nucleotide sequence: TGCGCCAGCAGCTTTGAAGCGGGAGTGACTACGCAGTATTTT. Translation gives CASSFEAGVTTQYF.

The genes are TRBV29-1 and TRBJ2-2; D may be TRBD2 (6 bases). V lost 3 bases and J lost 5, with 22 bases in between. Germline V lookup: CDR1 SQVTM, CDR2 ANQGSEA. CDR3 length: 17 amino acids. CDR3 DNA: TGCAGCGTTGAGGGGCGGAGGGTGGTGTGGGGAACCGGGGAGCTGTTTTTT. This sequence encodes CSVEGRRVVWGTGELFF.

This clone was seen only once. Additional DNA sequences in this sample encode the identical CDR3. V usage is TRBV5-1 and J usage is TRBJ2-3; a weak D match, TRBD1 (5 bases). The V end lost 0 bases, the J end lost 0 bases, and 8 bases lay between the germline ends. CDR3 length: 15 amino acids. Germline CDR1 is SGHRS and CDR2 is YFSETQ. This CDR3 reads CASSLVGASTDTQYF. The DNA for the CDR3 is TGCGCCAGCAGCTTGGTAGGGGCTAGCACAGATACGCAGTATTTT.

The CDR3 loop reads CASSEEGAQPQHF. The CDR3 DNA reads TGTGCCAGCAGTGAAGAAGGGGCTCAGCCCCAGCATTTT. The chain links TRBV6-1 to TRBJ1-5; a possible D gene is TRBD1 (5 bases). The V end lost 1 base, the J end lost 6 bases, and 7 bases lay between the germline ends. CDR3 size: 13 residues. Germline V gene sequence: CDR1 MNHNS, CDR2 SASEGT.

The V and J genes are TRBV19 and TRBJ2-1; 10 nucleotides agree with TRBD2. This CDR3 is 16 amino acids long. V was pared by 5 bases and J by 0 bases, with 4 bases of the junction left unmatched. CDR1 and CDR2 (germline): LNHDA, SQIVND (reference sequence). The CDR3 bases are TGTGCCAGTAGTCCCTGGACTAGCGGCTCCTACAATGAGCAGTTCTTC. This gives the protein CASSPWTSGSYNEQFF.

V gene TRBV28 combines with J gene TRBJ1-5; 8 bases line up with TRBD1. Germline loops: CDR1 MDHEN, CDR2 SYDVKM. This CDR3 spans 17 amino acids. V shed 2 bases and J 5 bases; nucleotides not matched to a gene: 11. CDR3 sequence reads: CASSLLLGQAGDQPQHF. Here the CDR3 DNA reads TGTGCCAGCAGTTTACTCTTGGGACAGGCCGGCGATCAGCCCCAGCATTTT. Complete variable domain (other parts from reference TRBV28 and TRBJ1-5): DVKVTQSSRYLVKRTGEKVFLECVQDMDHENMFWYRQDPGLGLRLIYFSYDVKMKEKGDIPEGYSVSREKKERFSLILESASTNQTSMYLCASSLLLGQAGDQPQHFGDGTRLSIL.

For the CDR3, the DNA is TGTGCCAGCAGGGGGGACAGGTTGACTGGCTACACCTTC. This codes for CASRGDRLTGYTF. This rearrangement joins TRBV2 to TRBJ1-2, with 8 nucleotides matching TRBD1. V trimming: 6 bases; J trimming: 7 bases; junction bases outside the gene matches: 7. Germline assignment: CDR1 SNHLY and CDR2 FYNNEI. The CDR3 runs 13 residues.

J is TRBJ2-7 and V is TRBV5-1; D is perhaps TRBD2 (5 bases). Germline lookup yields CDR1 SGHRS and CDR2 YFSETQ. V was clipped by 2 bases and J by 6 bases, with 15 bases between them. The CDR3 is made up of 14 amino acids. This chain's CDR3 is CASSLGAKGSEQYF. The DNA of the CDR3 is TGCGCCAGCAGCTTAGGCGCCAAAGGGAGCGAGCAGTACTTC.

The CDR3 loop is CASSGGGLTYNEQFF. DNA of the CDR3: TGTGCCAGCAGCGGTGGGGGCCTTACCTACAATGAGCAGTTCTTC. The V and J genes are TRBV28 and TRBJ2-1, with a weak D call TRBD1 (6 bases). The CDR3 runs 15 residues. Trimming left V 6 bases short and J 2 bases short, with 14 bases between. Germline V gene data show CDR1 as MDHEN and CDR2 as SYDVKM.

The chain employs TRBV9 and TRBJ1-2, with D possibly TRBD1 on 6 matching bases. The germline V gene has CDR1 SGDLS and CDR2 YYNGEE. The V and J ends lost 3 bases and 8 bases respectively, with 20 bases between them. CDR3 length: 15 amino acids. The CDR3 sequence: CASSETGTMRVGYTF. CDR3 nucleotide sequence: TGTGCCAGCAGCGAAACCGGGACAATGAGGGTCGGCTACACCTTC.

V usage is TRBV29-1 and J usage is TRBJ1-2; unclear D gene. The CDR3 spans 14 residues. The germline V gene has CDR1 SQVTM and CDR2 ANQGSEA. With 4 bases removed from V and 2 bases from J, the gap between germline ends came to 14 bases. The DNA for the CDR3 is TGCAGCGTTGGTCCTAGGCTCGGGAACTATGGCTACACCTTC. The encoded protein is CSVGPRLGNYGYTF.

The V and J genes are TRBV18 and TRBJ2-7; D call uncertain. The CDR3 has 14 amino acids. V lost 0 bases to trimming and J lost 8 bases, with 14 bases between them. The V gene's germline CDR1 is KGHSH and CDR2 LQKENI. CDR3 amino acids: CASSPPTLLEQQYF. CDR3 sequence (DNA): TGTGCCAGCTCACCACCCACCCTATTGGAGCAGCAGTACTTC.

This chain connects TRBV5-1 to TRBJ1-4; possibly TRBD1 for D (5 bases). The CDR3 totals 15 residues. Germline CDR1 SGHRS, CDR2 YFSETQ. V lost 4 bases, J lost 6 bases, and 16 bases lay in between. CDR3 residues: CASSGGRGLDEKLFF. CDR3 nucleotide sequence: TGCGCCAGCAGCGGGGGAAGGGGCCTGGATGAAAAACTGTTTTTT.

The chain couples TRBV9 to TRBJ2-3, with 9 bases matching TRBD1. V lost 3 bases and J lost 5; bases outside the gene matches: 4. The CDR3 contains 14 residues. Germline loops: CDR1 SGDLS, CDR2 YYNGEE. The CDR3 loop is CASSADRGIDTQYF. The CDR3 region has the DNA TGTGCCAGCAGCGCAGACAGGGGGATAGATACGCAGTATTTT.

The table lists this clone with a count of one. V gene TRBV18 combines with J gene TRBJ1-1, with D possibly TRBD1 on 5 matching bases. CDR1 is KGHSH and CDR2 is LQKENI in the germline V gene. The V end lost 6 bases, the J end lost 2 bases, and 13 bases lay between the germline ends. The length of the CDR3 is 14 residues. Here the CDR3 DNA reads TGTGCCAGCTCCCACTCCGGGGCCAACACTGAAGCTTTCTTT. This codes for CASSHSGANTEAFF.

CDR3 sequence (DNA): TGTGCCAGCAGCTTATTAATGCGGCGGACTGAAGCTTTCTTT. It yields the protein CASSLLMRRTEAFF. The chain has TRBV7-9 and TRBJ1-1; D gene unclear. Trimming stripped 2 bases from V and 5 bases from J, with 12 bases between. The CDR3 consists of 14 residues. Germline CDR1 is SEHNR and CDR2 is FQNEAQ (reference sequence).

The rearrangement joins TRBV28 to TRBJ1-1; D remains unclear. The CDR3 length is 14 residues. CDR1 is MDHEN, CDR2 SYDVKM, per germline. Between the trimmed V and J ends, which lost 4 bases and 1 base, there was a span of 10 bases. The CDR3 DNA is TGTGCCAGCAGTTCCTTTGTAGAGAACACTGAAGCTTTCTTT. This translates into CASSSFVENTEAFF.

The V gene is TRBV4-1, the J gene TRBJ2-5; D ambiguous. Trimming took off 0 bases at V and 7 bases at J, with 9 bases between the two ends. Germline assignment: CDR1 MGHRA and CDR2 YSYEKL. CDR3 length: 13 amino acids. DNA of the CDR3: TGCGCCAGCAGCCAAGAGATCCTTACGACCCAGTACTTC. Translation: CASSQEILTTQYF.

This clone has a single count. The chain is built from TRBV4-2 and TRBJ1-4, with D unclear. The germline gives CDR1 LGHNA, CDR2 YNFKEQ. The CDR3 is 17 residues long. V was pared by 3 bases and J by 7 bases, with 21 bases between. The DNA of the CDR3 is TGTGCCAGCAGCCAGCCAAACCGGGCCCTAGAGGGTGAAAAACTGTTTTTT. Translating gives CASSQPNRALEGEKLFF.

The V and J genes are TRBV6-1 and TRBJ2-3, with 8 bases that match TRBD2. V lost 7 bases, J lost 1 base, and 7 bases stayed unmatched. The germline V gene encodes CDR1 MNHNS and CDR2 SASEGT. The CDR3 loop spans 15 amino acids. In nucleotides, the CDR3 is TGTGCCAGCACGAGCGGGAGCAGGGGCACAGATACGCAGTATTTT. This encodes CASTSGSRGTDTQYF.

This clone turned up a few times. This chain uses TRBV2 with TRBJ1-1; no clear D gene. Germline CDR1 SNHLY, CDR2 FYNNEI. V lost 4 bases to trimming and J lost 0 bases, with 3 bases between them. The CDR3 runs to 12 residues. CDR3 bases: TGTGCCAGCAGTGTTGTGAACACTGAAGCTTTCTTT. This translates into CASSVVNTEAFF.